A single sample gave rise to the 18 T cell receptor beta chains below, sequenced in a study of radiation and T cells in renal cell carcinoma. As to time point: baseline pretreatment blood. The treatment denotes: 15 Gy SBRT to primary tumor, nephrectomy 4 weeks later. Only in-frame clones appear in the TCRdb table, and some are missing; sequencing was by immunoSEQ multiplex PCR. Among some 100,000 clones listed, 70% to 85% were seen once. Specimen: blood, collected from a patient whose treatment included radiotherapy and nephrectomy. These receptors were collected from a man between 60 and 75 years old with renal cell carcinoma.

The genes are TRBV19 and TRBJ2-5, with 9 positions matching TRBD1. The germline V gene encodes CDR1 LNHDA and CDR2 SQIVND (reference sequence). This CDR3 is built from 16 residues. V lost 5 bases to trimming and J lost 2 bases; unmatched junction nucleotides: 9. Here the CDR3 reads CASSRSGQGIQETQYF. The CDR3 bases are TGTGCCAGTAGTCGCTCGGGACAGGGCATACAAGAGACCCAGTACTTC. The whole variable domain, filled in from reference TRBV19 and TRBJ2-5, reads DGGITQSPKYLFRKEGQNVTLSCEQNLNHDAMYWYRQDPGQGLRLIYYSQIVNDFQKGDIAEGYSVSREKKESFPLTVTSAQKNPTAFYLCASSRSGQGIQETQYFGPGTRLLVL.

The count of this clone is one. J is TRBJ2-6 and V is TRBV4-2; possibly TRBD2 for D (5 bases). V was cut by 4 bases and J by 3 bases, with 16 bases left in between. CDR1 and CDR2 from the germline V gene are LGHNA and YNFKEQ. CDR3 length equals 17 residues. The CDR3 sequence: CASSPEHTGFGANVLTF. The CDR3 DNA follows: TGTGCCAGCAGCCCCGAACATACGGGGTTTGGGGCCAACGTCCTGACTTTC.

The J gene is TRBJ2-5, the V gene TRBV10-3, with TRBD1 identical over 7 bases. The germline gives CDR1 ENHRY, CDR2 SYGVKD. V was pared by 6 bases and J by 0 bases, with 1 base of the junction left unmatched. The CDR3 spans 13 residues. CDR3 residues: CAIRGTDQETQYF. CDR3 DNA sequence: TGTGCCATCAGGGGGACAGACCAAGAGACCCAGTACTTC.

This clone showed up just once. The rearrangement joins TRBV5-5 to TRBJ1-1; D uncertain. V lost 4 bases to trimming and J lost 0 bases, with 13 bases between them. The CDR3 extends over 15 amino acids. CDR1 SGHKS and CDR2 YYEKEE come from the germline V gene (reference sequence). In DNA form, the CDR3 reads TGTGCCAGCAGCCCGGATGACCTATTGAACACTGAAGCTTTCTTT. Translating it yields CASSPDDLLNTEAFF.

The CDR3: CASSARVAGAYEQYF. In nucleotides, the CDR3 is TGTGCCAGCAGCGCCCGTGTAGCGGGAGCCTACGAGCAGTACTTC. The chain employs TRBV9 and TRBJ2-7, with TRBD2 identical over 9 bases. CDR3 length equals 15 residues. V lost 3 bases, J lost 2 bases, and 6 bases stayed unmatched. Germline-derived CDR1 and CDR2 are SGDLS and YYNGEE.

The chain couples TRBV7-2 to TRBJ2-7; D is possibly TRBD2 (7 bases). The germline V gene encodes CDR1 SGHTA and CDR2 FQGNSA. V was pared by 1 base and J by 0 bases, with 19 bases between. This CDR3 comprises 18 residues. CDR3 sequence: CASSLGGGRELLSYEQYF. The CDR3 DNA reads as TGTGCCAGCAGCTTAGGAGGGGGGCGGGAGCTCCTCTCCTACGAGCAGTACTTC.

DNA for the CDR3: TGTGCCAGCACCAAGGAGGGTAGCGGGAGGGTGGGATACAATGAGCAGTTCTTC. This sequence encodes CASTKEGSGRVGYNEQFF. The rearrangement joins TRBV21-1 to TRBJ2-1; the D call in the table, TRBD2, was not verified against the DNA. TRBV21-1 is assigned pseudogene status. CDR3 size: 18 residues.

The chain has TRBV5-1 and TRBJ1-2, with D perhaps matching TRBD1 (6 bases). The V gene lost 5 bases and the J gene lost 1 base, with 12 bases spanning the gap. CDR1 and CDR2 from the germline V gene are SGHRS and YFSETQ. The CDR3 sequence is 14 residues long. This chain's CDR3 is CASSPGGGNYGYTF. The CDR3 region has the DNA TGCGCCAGCAGTCCTGGGGGCGGTAACTATGGCTACACCTTC.

The J gene is TRBJ2-7, the V gene TRBV15, with TRBD1 matching over 8 bases. J gave up 4 bases and V 0 bases, and 5 bases lay outside the gene matches. The germline V gene has CDR1 LNHNV and CDR2 YYDKDF (reference sequence). The CDR3 sequence is 15 residues long. The CDR3 region has the DNA TGTGCCACCAGCAGAGATCAGGGGGCGCATTACGAGCAGTACTTC. This gives the protein CATSRDQGAHYEQYF.

The chain carries TRBV28 and TRBJ2-7, with unresolved D. This CDR3 region has 11 residues. V was shortened by 6 bases and J by 6 bases, with 9 bases between the two germline ends. The germline gives CDR1 MDHEN, CDR2 SYDVKM. CDR3 region: CASSVRFEQYF. The CDR3 DNA reads as TGTGCCAGCAGCGTGAGGTTCGAGCAGTACTTC.

This clone has more than one count but fewer than ten. The chain couples TRBV15 to TRBJ2-7; D may be TRBD2 (6 bases). V lost 0 bases to trimming and J lost 6 bases, with 9 bases between them. CDR3 size: 13 residues. The germline V gene has CDR1 LNHNV and CDR2 YYDKDF (reference sequence). The CDR3 DNA follows: TGTGCCACCAGCAGAGATGGGGGAGGCGAGCAGTACTTC. Protein: CATSRDGGGEQYF.

V gene TRBV12-2 combines with J gene TRBJ2-7. TRBV12-2 is shown as a pseudogene. The CDR3 is 13 amino acids. The CDR3 DNA is TGTGCAAGCATAGGGATGGGATCCTACGAGCAGTACTTC. Protein sequence: CASIGMGSYEQYF.

The V gene is TRBV5-1, the J gene TRBJ2-2; 8 nucleotides align to TRBD2. The germline gives CDR1 SGHRS, CDR2 YFSETQ. Trimming removed 1 base from V and 6 bases from J; junction bases left unmatched: 8. This CDR3 spans 16 amino acids. CDR3 sequence: CASSLLAGGGAGELFF. The CDR3 bases are TGCGCCAGCAGCTTGCTGGCGGGAGGTGGGGCCGGGGAGCTGTTTTTT.

The chain uses TRBV14 and TRBJ2-7; D gene uncertain. CDR3 length: 15 amino acids. CDR1 and CDR2 from the germline V gene are SGHDN and FVKESK. V lost 6 bases to trimming and J lost 3 bases, with 18 bases between them. The CDR3 spells CASRLTGGGNYEQYF. The CDR3 coding sequence is TGTGCCAGCAGGTTGACGGGCGGCGGAAACTACGAGCAGTACTTC.

The V call is TRBV21-1, the J call TRBJ2-1; the table names TRBD1, a call not compared with the DNA. TRBV21-1 is assigned pseudogene status. The CDR3 has 12 amino acids. CDR3 DNA sequence: TGTGCCAGCAGCAAAGGTAACAGGGGGTGGTTCTTC. Translating gives CASSKGNRGWFF.

The genes are TRBV7-8 and TRBJ2-2; TRBD1 matches at 8 bases. Germline loops: CDR1 SGHVS, CDR2 FQNEAQ. The CDR3 is 15 amino acids. V lost 5 bases and J lost 5; bases outside the gene matches: 7. The DNA for the CDR3 is TGTGCCAGCAGCCTTCGACAGGGGCCTACCGGGGAGCTGTTTTTT. Translating gives CASSLRQGPTGELFF.

V and J are TRBV7-9 and TRBJ2-3, with D unclear. The CDR3 totals 11 residues. CDR1 and CDR2 from the germline V gene are SEHNR and FQNEAQ (reference sequence). V lost 2 bases to trimming and J lost 6 bases, with 3 bases between them. DNA for the CDR3: TGTGCCAGCAGCTTACCGGATACGCAGTATTTT. Translation gives CASSLPDTQYF.

This clone came up once. V usage is TRBV6-1 and J usage is TRBJ2-3; D remains ambiguous. The CDR3 extends over 12 amino acids. The V end lost 1 base, the J end lost 4 bases, and 3 bases lay between the germline ends. The germline gives CDR1 MNHNS, CDR2 SASEGT. DNA of the CDR3: TGTGCCAGCAGTGAAGTCGCAGATACGCAGTATTTT. Residues: CASSEVADTQYF.